The following is a TCR beta chain sequence with its context. Its matching antigen is unknown. These data belong to a study of Ad26.COV2.S vaccination and SARS-CoV-2 variants. About the research overall: Each vaccinee took Ad26.COV2.S intramuscularly, once or twice 56 days apart. The study, taken as a whole, reports: Vaccinated individuals (as opposed to placebo recipients) had higher spike-specific TCR breadth.

Specified treatment: some 19 received Ad26.COV2.S at low or high dose, single or two shots; roughly 5 received placebo; per-sample allocation not given. Day 63 after the first vaccine or placebo injection was the time point for sampling. The CDR3 length is 14 residues. J was trimmed by 6 bases and V by 5 bases; bases with no gene match: 10. Germline CDR1 and CDR2: MNHEY and SMNVEV (reference sequence). The data were produced by immunoSEQ multiplex PCR, yet TCRdb's version contains in-frame clones alone and is incomplete. The sample lists 300,000 to 450,000 clones, 70% to 90% occurring once. The specimen was peripheral blood, collected in a trial of Ad26.COV2.S vaccine versus placebo. The rearrangement links TRBV27 to TRBJ2-7, with 7 bases lining up with TRBD1. The sequence came from a person aged 18-60 years who received the Ad26.COV2.S COVID-19 vaccine or a placebo. This CDR3 is CASSPLTGFGEQYF. The CDR3, as DNA: TGTGCCAGCAGTCCCTTGACAGGGTTCGGCGAGCAGTACTTC.